This T cell receptor (beta chain) was sequenced for a study of OX40 agonist ivuxolimab in advanced cancers. General notes on the study: Ivuxolimab was an agonistic, fully human IgG2 monoclonal antibody directed against OX40 (CD134), a costimulatory receptor. Intravenous ivuxolimab was administered to patients every 2 weeks at six dose levels: 0.01, 0.1, 0.3, 1.5, 3 and 10 mg/kg. Of the roughly 51 patients in dose escalation, approximately 20 had hepatocellular carcinoma, some 15 had melanoma, 9 had renal cell carcinoma and 9 had head and neck cancer. In the dose-escalation cohort, 82.7% of patients were male, and the mean age was approximately 60 years, with a range of about 23 to 90. Prior anti-PD-1, anti-PD-L1 or anti-CTLA-4 therapy was permitted, and checkpoint inhibitors had been received by about 37% of dose-escalation patients. Partial responses were achieved by three dose-escalation patients, of whom one had hepatocellular carcinoma and two had cutaneous melanoma. Peripheral TCRbeta sequencing was intended to test whether TCR sequence diversity was altered and clonal T-cell expansion was caused by ivuxolimab. The monotherapy dose-escalation portion (N of about 52 patients) of the phase I ivuxolimab trial is reported in the paper. Study-wide conclusions, independent of this receptor: Which antigens the clonally expanded peripheral T cells were specific for was not determined. Partial responders in the 0.1-3.0 mg/kg groups had among the lowest normalized peripheral clonal expansion, especially among CD8+ T cells. After ivuxolimab, CD8+ T cells had more expanded clones than CD4+ T cells on average. Clonal expansion of both CD4+ and CD8+ blood T cells was observed from baseline to week 6 at doses 0.1 to 3.0 mg/kg. Low levels of normalized T-cell clonal expansion were also seen in some patients who did not respond.

For sequencing of the TCRbeta CDR3 region, genomic DNA was extracted from the sorted cells. TCRbeta CDR3 regions were sequenced using the immunoSEQ Assay. TCRdb provides this immuneACCESS table in a form limited to in-frame rearrangements. Some clones are lacking; in checked studies, under half of them reflect an unresolved V gene, and why the rest are absent is not known. Present in this sample are about 46,000 clones, roughly 90% of which were seen just once. The ten largest clones add up to 12% of the sample. For this clone: It lacks a known antigen. Qualities for individual bases were not recorded, and no much larger clone is one base off.

Patients with autoimmune disease history or receiving systemic immunosuppression were excluded from the trial. Peripheral blood for TCR sequencing was collected from all dose cohorts at baseline, on cycle 4 day 1, and on cycle 7 day 1. Samples were obtained from an open-label, multicenter, first-in-human phase I dose-escalation trial of ivuxolimab. Adults with locally advanced or metastatic head and neck squamous cell, hepatocellular, melanoma or renal cell carcinoma were enrolled in the trial. CD4+ and CD8+ T cells were sorted separately from peripheral blood before TCR sequencing. This specimen consisted of CD4+ or CD8+ T cells sorted from blood, obtained in a trial of the OX40 agonist ivuxolimab. The TCR was taken from an adult with an advanced solid tumor such as melanoma, head and neck, liver or kidney cancer.

CDR3 loop: CASSHRLAKFDEQYF. The nucleotide sequence reads as follows: TGTGCCAGCAGCCATCGACTAGCGAAGTTCGACGAGCAGTACTTC. This chain joins TRBV5-8 to TRBJ2-7, with 8 bases aligning to TRBD2. Clipping removes 4 bases from V and 5 bases from J, with 11 as the unmatched junction base count. The germline V gene yields SGHTS for CDR1 and YDEGEE for CDR2. The CDR3 contains 15 residues, cysteine and phenylalanine counted. The only DNA kept is the CDR3, 45 bases in frame from the first base.